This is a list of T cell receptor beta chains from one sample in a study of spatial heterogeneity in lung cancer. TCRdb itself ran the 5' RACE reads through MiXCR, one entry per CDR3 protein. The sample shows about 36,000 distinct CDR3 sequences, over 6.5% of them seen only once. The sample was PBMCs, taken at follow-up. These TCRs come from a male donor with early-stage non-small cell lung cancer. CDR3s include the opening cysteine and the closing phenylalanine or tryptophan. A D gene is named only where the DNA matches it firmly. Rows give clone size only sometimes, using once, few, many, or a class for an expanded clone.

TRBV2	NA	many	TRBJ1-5	CASSVGVGVQPQHF	TGTGCCAGCAGTGTGGGTGTTGGGGTTCAGCCCCAGCATTTT
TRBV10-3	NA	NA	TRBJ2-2	CAISGRGANTGELFF	TGTGCCATCAGTGGCCGGGGAGCGAACACCGGGGAGCTGTTTTTT
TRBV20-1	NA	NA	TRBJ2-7	CSAVRDYEQYF	TGCAGTGCTGTCCGGGACTACGAGCAGTACTTC
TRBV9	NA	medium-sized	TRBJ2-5	CASSPRRDPETQYF	TGTGCCAGCAGCCCCCGGAGGGACCCAGAGACCCAGTACTTC
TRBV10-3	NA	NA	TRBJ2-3	CAISEGTDTQYF	TGTGCCATCAGTGAGGGCACAGATACGCAGTATTTT
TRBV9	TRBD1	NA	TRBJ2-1	CASSPRTGAGNEQFF	TGTGCCAGCAGCCCACGGACAGGGGCGGGAAATGAGCAGTTCTTC
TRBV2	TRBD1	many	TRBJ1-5	CASSARTGRSNQPQHF	TGTGCCAGCAGTGCCCGGACAGGGCGAAGCAATCAGCCCCAGCATTTT
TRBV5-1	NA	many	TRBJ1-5	CASSEGGPYQPQHF	TGCGCCAGCAGCGAAGGAGGGCCATATCAGCCCCAGCATTTT
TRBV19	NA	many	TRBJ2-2	CASSITGLNTGELFF	TGTGCCAGTAGTATAACCGGACTGAACACCGGGGAGCTGTTTTTT
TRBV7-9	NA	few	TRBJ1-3	CASRPDGGLTGNTIYF	TGTGCCAGCAGGCCAGATGGGGGGCTTACTGGAAACACCATATATTTT
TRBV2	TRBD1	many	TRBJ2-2	CASSVRGQGTGELFF	TGTGCCAGCAGTGTAAGGGGGCAGGGCACCGGGGAGCTGTTTTTT
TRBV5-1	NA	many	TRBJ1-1	CASSLSGLSLNTEAFF	TGCGCCAGCAGCTTGTCCGGACTCTCCCTAAACACTGAAGCTTTCTTT
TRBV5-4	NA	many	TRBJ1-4	CASSPGGDLADEKLFF	TGTGCCAGCAGCCCCGGCGGGGACCTGGCGGATGAAAAACTGTTTTTT
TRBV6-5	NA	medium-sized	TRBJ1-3	CASSYSRSADLGGNTIYF	TGTGCCAGCAGTTACTCTCGGTCGGCGGACCTGGGGGGAAACACCATATATTTT